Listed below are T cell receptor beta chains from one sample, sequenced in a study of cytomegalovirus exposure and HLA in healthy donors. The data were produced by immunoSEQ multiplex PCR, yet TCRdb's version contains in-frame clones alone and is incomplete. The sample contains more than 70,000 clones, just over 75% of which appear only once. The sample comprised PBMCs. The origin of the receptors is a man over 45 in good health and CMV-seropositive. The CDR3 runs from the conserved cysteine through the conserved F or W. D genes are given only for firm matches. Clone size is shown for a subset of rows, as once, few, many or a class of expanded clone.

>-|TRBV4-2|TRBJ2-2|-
CASSQEGLSANTGELFF
TGTGCCAGCAGCCAAGAGGGGCTCTCCGCGAACACCGGGGAGCTGTTTTTT
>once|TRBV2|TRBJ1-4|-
CASSEGTKEKLFF
TGTGCCAGCAGTGAGGGCACCAAAGAAAAACTGTTTTTT
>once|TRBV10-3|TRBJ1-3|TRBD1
CAISEAAEGARNTIYF
TGTGCCATCAGTGAGGCGGCCGAGGGGGCTCGAAACACCATATATTTT
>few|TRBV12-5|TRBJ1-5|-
CASGLQTTNQPQHF
TGTGCTAGTGGTTTGCAAACAACAAATCAGCCCCAGCATTTT
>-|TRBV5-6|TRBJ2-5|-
CASSRTDRETQYF
TGTGCCAGCAGCCGGACAGATCGGGAGACCCAGTACTTC
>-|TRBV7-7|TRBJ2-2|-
CASSRSAGNTGELFF
TGTGCTAGCAGCCGTTCGGCGGGGAACACCGGGGAGCTGTTTTTT
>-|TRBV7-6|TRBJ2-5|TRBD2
CASSSSPPASGRRETQYF
TGTGCCAGCAGCTCATCCCCCCCAGCTAGCGGGAGGAGAGAGACCCAGTACTTC
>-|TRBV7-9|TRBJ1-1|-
CSSTDSPTLIEAFF
TGTTCCAGCACCGACAGCCCGACGTTGATTGAAGCTTTCTTT
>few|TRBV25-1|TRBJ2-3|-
CASSDFRDTSTDTQYF
TGTGCCAGCAGTGACTTCCGGGACACAAGCACAGATACGCAGTATTTT
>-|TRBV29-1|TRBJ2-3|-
CSVEDQGGMESDTQYF
TGCAGCGTTGAAGATCAAGGGGGAATGGAATCAGATACGCAGTATTTT
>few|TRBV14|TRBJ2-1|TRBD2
CASMKTSASYNEQFF
TGTGCCAGCATGAAGACTAGCGCCAGCTACAATGAGCAGTTCTTC
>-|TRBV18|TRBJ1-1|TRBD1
CASSPGQINTEAFF
TGTGCCAGCTCCCCGGGACAGATAAACACTGAAGCTTTCTTT
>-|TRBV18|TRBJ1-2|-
CASSPAEVYGYTF
TGTGCCAGCTCACCCGCCGAGGTTTATGGCTACACCTTC
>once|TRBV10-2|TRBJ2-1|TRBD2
CASSELAGEGSEQFF
TGCGCCAGCAGTGAACTAGCGGGAGAGGGAAGTGAGCAGTTCTTC
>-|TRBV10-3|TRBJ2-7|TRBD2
CAISPGLADSYEQYF
TGTGCCATCAGCCCCGGGCTAGCGGATTCTTACGAGCAGTACTTC
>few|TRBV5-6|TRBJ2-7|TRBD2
CASGGVGSYEQYF
TGTGCCAGCGGGGGGGTCGGATCCTACGAGCAGTACTTC
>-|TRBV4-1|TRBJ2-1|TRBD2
CASSQPTSGSRRDEQFF
TGCGCCAGCAGCCAACCGACTAGCGGGAGCCGAAGGGATGAGCAGTTCTTC
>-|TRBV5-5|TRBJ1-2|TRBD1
CASSLSSQGAWGYTF
TGTGCCAGCAGCTTGTCGTCCCAGGGGGCATGGGGCTACACCTTC
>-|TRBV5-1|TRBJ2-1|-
CASSLDRSSYNEQFF
TGCGCCAGCAGCTTGGATCGGAGCTCCTACAATGAGCAGTTCTTC
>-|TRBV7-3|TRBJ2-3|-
CASSLGQSGPDTQYF
TGTGCCAGCAGCTTAGGACAATCGGGCCCAGATACGCAGTATTTT
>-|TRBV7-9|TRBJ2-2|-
CASSPERGTGELFF
TGTGCCAGCAGCCCCGAGAGAGGTACCGGGGAGCTGTTTTTT
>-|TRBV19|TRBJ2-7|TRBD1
CASRDMGQGTYEQYF
TGTGCCAGTAGGGATATGGGACAGGGAACCTACGAGCAGTACTTC
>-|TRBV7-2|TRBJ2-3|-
CASSSQGTDTQYF
TGTGCCAGCAGCTCCCAGGGCACAGATACGCAGTATTTT
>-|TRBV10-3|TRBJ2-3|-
CAISEGGNTDTQYF
TGTGCCATCAGTGAAGGGGGTAACACAGATACGCAGTATTTT
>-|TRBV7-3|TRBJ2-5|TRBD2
CASSSGTSGSETQYF
TGTGCCAGCAGCTCTGGGACTAGCGGGAGCGAGACCCAGTACTTC
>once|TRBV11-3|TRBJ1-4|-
CASSLGDYELFF
TGTGCCAGCAGCTTAGGGGACTACGAACTGTTTTTT
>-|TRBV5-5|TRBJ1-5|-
CASSLAPVSNQPQHF
TGTGCCAGCAGCTTGGCCCCGGTCAGCAATCAGCCCCAGCATTTT
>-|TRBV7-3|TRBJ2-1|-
CASSLTGTFIYNEQFF
TGTGCCAGCAGCTTAACGGGGACATTTATTTACAATGAGCAGTTCTTC
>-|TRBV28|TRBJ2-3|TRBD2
CASSLLLAGGTDTQYF
TGTGCCAGCAGTTTACTACTAGCGGGAGGTACAGATACGCAGTATTTT